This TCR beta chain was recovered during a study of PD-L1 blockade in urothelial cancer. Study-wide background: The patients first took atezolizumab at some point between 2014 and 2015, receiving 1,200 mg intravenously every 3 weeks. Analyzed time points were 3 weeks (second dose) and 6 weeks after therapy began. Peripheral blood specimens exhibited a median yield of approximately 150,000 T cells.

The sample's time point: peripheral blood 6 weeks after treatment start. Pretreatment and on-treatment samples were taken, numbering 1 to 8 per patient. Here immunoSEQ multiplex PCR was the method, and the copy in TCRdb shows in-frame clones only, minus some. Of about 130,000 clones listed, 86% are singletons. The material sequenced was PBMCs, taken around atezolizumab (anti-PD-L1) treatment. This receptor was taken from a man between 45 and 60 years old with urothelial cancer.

The CDR3 sequence is CASSSPTSYGYTF. CDR3 bases: TGTGCCAGCAGCTCGCCCACTTCCTATGGCTACACCTTC. J is TRBJ1-2 and V is TRBV5-4; D gene ambiguous. This CDR3 is built from 13 residues. The germline CDR1 and CDR2 sequences are SGHNT and YYREEE (reference sequence). Trimming stripped 3 bases from V and 4 bases from J, with 10 bases between.